The clone carrying this TCR beta chain has a count of ten or more. This sample is part of a study of regulatory T cells in long-lasting Graves disease. Construction of TCR beta libraries relied on iRepertoire HTBI primers and on Arm-PCR targeting CDR3 regions. Via MiXCR, TCRdb re-called the multiplex PCR reads, giving one row per CDR3 protein. This table has about 470,000 distinct CDR3 sequences, 20% appearing once. The time point is: persistent/refractory GD, antithyroid drugs over 5 years with positive TRAb. From RNA extracted from PBMCs, the TCR library was made. Sequencing was performed on peripheral blood mononuclear cells (PBMCs), taken when the disease was refractory, from a patient treated with antithyroid drugs. The TCR originated in a female donor with Graves disease.

CDR3 DNA sequence: TGTGCCAGCAGTTTAATGGCCAGGGGGCACCGGGAGCAGTACTTC. Translating gives CASSLMARGHREQYF. V usage is TRBV27 and J usage is TRBJ2-7; 8 nucleotides line up with TRBD1. J lost 7 bases, V lost 2 bases, and 10 bases had no gene match. In germline, CDR1 is MNHEY, CDR2 SMNVEV (reference sequence). The CDR3 sequence is 15 residues long.